What follows are 21 T cell receptor beta chains derived from one specimen sequenced in a study of CD8+ T cells in alopecia areata. Extraction and reverse transcription of RNA yielded cDNA as the sequencing template. Assay: immunoSEQ multiplex PCR; the TCRdb copy retains only in-frame clones and omits some. The sample has about 150,000 clones; under 60% are singletons. The sequencing here drew on CD8+ T cells sorted from blood, taken at week 0. Receptor source: a human donor with alopecia areata.

The chain links TRBV29-1 to TRBJ1-5; D is perhaps TRBD1 (6 bases). Trimming pared 7 bases from V and 3 bases from J, leaving 13 bases between. The CDR3 is 13 amino acids. The germline CDR1 and CDR2 sequences are SQVTM and ANQGSEA. The DNA of the CDR3 is TGCAGCGCCGGAAGACAGGCCAATCAGCCCCAGCATTTT. The encoded protein is CSAGRQANQPQHF.

The rearrangement uses TRBV13 and TRBJ1-1; no definite D call. V gave up 5 bases and J gave up 0 bases, with 4 bases separating them. CDR1 and CDR2 (germline): PRHDT, FYEKMQ (reference sequence). CDR3 length: 12 amino acids. The CDR3 reads CASSTMNTEAFF. The CDR3 coding sequence is TGTGCCAGCAGCACAATGAACACTGAAGCTTTCTTT.

V usage is TRBV9 and J usage is TRBJ2-1, with D perhaps matching TRBD2 (5 bases). CDR1 is SGDLS, CDR2 YYNGEE, per germline. Deletions cut 2 bases from V and 7 bases from J, with 7 bases between. This CDR3 has 12 residues. The CDR3: CASSVGVNEQFF. The DNA of the CDR3 is TGTGCCAGCAGCGTCGGGGTTAATGAGCAGTTCTTC.

This clone was detected only a few times. Distinct nucleotide sequences in the sample also encode this CDR3. This rearrangement joins TRBV30 to TRBJ1-1, with D unresolved. Germline-derived CDR1 and CDR2 are GTSNPN and SVGIG (reference sequence). Trimming took off 3 bases at V and 0 bases at J, with 8 bases between the two ends. The CDR3 runs 13 residues. The CDR3, as DNA: TGTGCCTGGAGAGCCGGCCTGAACACTGAAGCTTTCTTT. Encoded protein: CAWRAGLNTEAFF.

This clone was counted only a few times. The rearrangement links TRBV4-3 to TRBJ1-5; D is perhaps TRBD1 (6 bases). The CDR3 runs 13 residues. Germline V CDR1 and CDR2: LGHNA, YSLEER. V lost 1 base and J 16 bases, leaving 17 bases between the germline ends. As DNA, the CDR3 is TGCGCCAGCAGCCAAGTATATGGCAGGGGAGACCATTTT. Translated: CASSQVYGRGDHF.

This chain joins TRBV5-1 and TRBJ2-2, with 7 positions matching TRBD1. V lost 3 bases and J lost 3; bases outside the gene matches: 5. The CDR3 has 15 amino acids. Germline assignment: CDR1 SGHRS and CDR2 YFSETQ. The CDR3 protein is CASSSNRGYTGELFF. As DNA, the CDR3 is TGCGCCAGCAGCTCGAACAGGGGCTACACCGGGGAGCTGTTTTTT.

The rearrangement links TRBV30 to TRBJ2-1; TRBD2 matches 9 bases. Per germline, CDR1 GTSNPN and CDR2 SVGIG (reference sequence). With V trimmed by 4 bases and J by 7 bases, 8 bases remained unmatched. CDR3 length: 14 residues. Written as DNA, the CDR3 is TGTGCCTGGATGCGGCGGGGGGGCGGTAATGAGCAGTTCTTC. Residues: CAWMRRGGGNEQFF.

The J gene is TRBJ2-2, the V gene TRBV4-2; a possible D gene is TRBD2 (5 bases). The CDR3 is 19 residues long. Deletions cut 0 bases from V and 1 base from J, with 18 bases between. The germline V gene has CDR1 LGHNA and CDR2 YNFKEQ. CDR3 protein: CASSQESSGSFWNTGELFF. The CDR3 DNA is TGTGCCAGCAGCCAAGAGTCTTCGGGGTCGTTCTGGAACACCGGGGAGCTGTTTTTT.

The chain recombines TRBV18 with TRBJ1-1; D might be TRBD1 (6 bases). Germline CDR1 and CDR2: KGHSH and LQKENI. The CDR3 sequence is 15 residues long. With 0 bases removed from V and 6 bases from J, the gap between germline ends came to 14 bases. The CDR3 loop reads CASSPPSRGAAEAFF. CDR3 nucleotide sequence: TGTGCCAGCTCACCACCGAGTCGGGGGGCGGCTGAAGCTTTCTTT.

Comment on this clone: Mismatch with germline at one junction end may stem from a read error. DNA for the CDR3: TGTGCCAGCAGTGAACCGGGGACCGAAGCCTTCTTT. It specifies CASSEPGTEAFF. The chain couples TRBV2 to TRBJ1-1, with D perhaps matching TRBD1 (5 bases). CDR3 size: 12 residues. Germline V gene data show CDR1 as SNHLY and CDR2 as FYNNEI. The entire variable domain, with the rest obtained from reference TRBV2 and TRBJ1-1, is as follows: EPEVTQTPSHQVTQMGQEVILRCVPISNHLYFYWYRQILGQKVEFLVSFYNNEISEKSEIFDDQFSVERPDGSNFTLKIRSTKLEDSAMYFCASSEPGTEAFFGQGTRLTVV.

This clone was detected only a few times. This chain connects TRBV15 to TRBJ1-1; D not certain. Deletions cut 6 bases from V and 2 bases from J, with 10 bases between. The length of the CDR3 is 13 residues. CDR1 and CDR2 (germline): LNHNV, YYDKDF (reference sequence). The CDR3 sequence: CATRASYNTEAFF. CDR3 sequence (DNA): TGTGCCACCAGGGCCTCTTACAACACTGAAGCTTTCTTT.

J is TRBJ2-1 and V is TRBV6-6, with a possible D match to TRBD1 (5 bases). The CDR3 covers 14 residues. Trimming left V 4 bases short and J 3 bases short, with 10 bases between. CDR1 MNHNY and CDR2 SVGAGI come from the germline V gene (reference sequence). This chain's CDR3 is CASSSAGNYNEQFF. In DNA form, the CDR3 reads TGTGCCAGCAGTTCGGCAGGGAACTACAATGAGCAGTTCTTC.

The chain combines TRBV29-1 with TRBJ1-2, with D unclear. The CDR3 is 12 amino acids. The V gene's germline CDR1 is SQVTM and CDR2 ANQGSEA. V was pared by 0 bases and J by 8 bases, with 10 bases between. CDR3 protein: CSVEEPSGGYTF. As DNA, the CDR3 is TGCAGCGTTGAAGAGCCCTCGGGAGGCTACACCTTC.

This chain links TRBV7-8 with TRBJ2-3; D possibly corresponds to TRBD2 (6 bases). This CDR3 has 17 amino acids. Trimming took off 0 bases at V and 3 bases at J, with 16 bases between the two ends. Germline V lookup: CDR1 SGHVS, CDR2 FQNEAQ. This chain's CDR3 is CASSLALAQVNTDTQYF. DNA for the CDR3: TGTGCCAGCAGCTTAGCGCTAGCGCAGGTTAATACAGATACGCAGTATTTT.

This clone was seen a handful of times. The V gene is TRBV19, the J gene TRBJ2-1; D gene unclear. The CDR3 extends over 13 amino acids. The germline CDR1 and CDR2 sequences are LNHDA and SQIVND (reference sequence). V gave up 1 base and J gave up 10 bases, with 11 bases separating them. The CDR3 DNA reads TGTGCCAGTAGTATAGCGGGCACCGGCGAGCAGTTCTTC. Translated: CASSIAGTGEQFF.

The V call is TRBV29-1, the J call TRBJ1-2, with D uncertain. V dropped 7 bases and J dropped 0 bases, with 12 bases sitting between them. This CDR3 region has 13 residues. Germline CDR1 is SQVTM and CDR2 is ANQGSEA. CDR3 residues: CSANREANYGYTF. CDR3 in DNA: TGCAGCGCGAATCGCGAAGCTAACTATGGCTACACCTTC.

This chain joins TRBV5-1 and TRBJ2-7; D may correspond to TRBD1 or TRBD2 (7 bases each). CDR1 is SGHRS, CDR2 YFSETQ, per germline. This CDR3 contains 13 residues. V lost 4 bases and J lost 3, with 11 bases in between. CDR3 protein: CASSLRGGYEQYF. CDR3 in DNA: TGCGCCAGCAGCCTCAGGGGGGGCTACGAGCAGTACTTC.

This chain joins TRBV29-1 and TRBJ1-1; D uncertain. Looked up from germline, CDR1 is SQVTM and CDR2 is ANQGSEA. The CDR3 sequence is 16 residues long. The V and J ends lost 3 bases and 5 bases respectively, with 22 bases between them. The CDR3 here is CSVDGIVGRRDTEAFF. CDR3 nucleotides: TGCAGCGTTGATGGAATTGTAGGGAGGAGAGATACTGAAGCTTTCTTT.

This rearrangement joins TRBV19 to TRBJ2-1; no firm D call. Germline values: CDR1 LNHDA, CDR2 SQIVND (reference sequence). The V and J ends lost 4 bases and 8 bases respectively, with 15 bases between them. The CDR3 is made up of 14 amino acids. The CDR3 bases are TGTGCCAGTAGTAAGGGAATCCTCATAGATGAGCAGTTCTTC. Protein: CASSKGILIDEQFF.

The chain combines TRBV25-1 with TRBJ1-2, with a weak D call TRBD1 (6 bases). The ends were cut back, 1 base at V and 4 bases at J, with 10 bases in the middle. The CDR3 sequence is 14 residues long. The germline V gene has CDR1 MGHDK and CDR2 SYGVNS. CDR3 sequence reads: CASSESRTAYGYTF. The CDR3 DNA reads TGTGCCAGCAGTGAATCGAGGACAGCCTATGGCTACACCTTC.

The genes are TRBV11-2 and TRBJ2-7, with 13 bases lining up with TRBD2. The junction had 0 bases not matched to a gene; V was cut back by 0 bases and J by 4 bases. CDR3 length: 15 amino acids. Germline CDR1 SGHAT, CDR2 FQNNGV. The CDR3 is CASSLELAGGYEQYF. CDR3 bases: TGTGCCAGCAGCTTAGAACTAGCGGGGGGGTACGAGCAGTACTTC.